This T cell receptor beta chain was identified during a study of T-cell reconstitution after alpha-beta-depleted transplantation in children. General study findings and limits: After one year, T-cell counts and TCRbeta diversity mostly came from new T cells. The origin of alpha-beta T cells about two months after transplant was reportedly several hundred expanded graft clones. Diversity of TCRbeta at day 60 was high in some patients, arising from surviving recipient T cells and thymic progenitors.

The CDR3 covers 18 residues. Germline V gene data show CDR1 as LGHNA and CDR2 as YNFKEQ. V shed 0 bases and J 4 bases; nucleotides not matched to a gene: 11. Preparation of the TCRbeta library used unique molecular identifiers. Via MiXCR, TCRdb re-called the PCR reads, giving one row per CDR3 protein. The data show hundreds of thousands of distinct CDR3 sequences, 11% seen once. This clonotype was detected many times. Its antigen remains unknown. This specimen was PBMCs, taken before TCRalphabeta/CD19-depleted stem cell transplant. The chain recombines TRBV4-2 with TRBJ1-2; 10 positions agree with TRBD1. This sequence was found in a child less than two years old with acute myeloid leukemia, due to receive a stem cell transplant. CDR3 in DNA: TGTGCCAGCAGCCAAGATCCGGGACAGGGGACCTGGGGCTATGGCTACACCTTC. Amino acids: CASSQDPGQGTWGYGYTF.